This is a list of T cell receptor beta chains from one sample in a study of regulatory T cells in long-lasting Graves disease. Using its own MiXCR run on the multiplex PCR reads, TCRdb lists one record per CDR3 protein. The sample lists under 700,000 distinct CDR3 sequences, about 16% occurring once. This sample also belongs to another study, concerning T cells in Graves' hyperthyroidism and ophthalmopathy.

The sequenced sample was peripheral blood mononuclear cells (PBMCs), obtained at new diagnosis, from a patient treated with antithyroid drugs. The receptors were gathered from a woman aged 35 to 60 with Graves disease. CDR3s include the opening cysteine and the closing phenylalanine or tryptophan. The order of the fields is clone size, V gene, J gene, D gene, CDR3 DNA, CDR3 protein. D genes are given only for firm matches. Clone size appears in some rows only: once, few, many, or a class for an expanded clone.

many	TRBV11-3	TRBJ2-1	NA	TGTGCCAGCAGCCCGTACAGCCACAATGAGCAGTTCTTC	CASSPYSHNEQFF
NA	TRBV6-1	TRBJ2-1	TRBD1	TGTGCCAGCAGCGGACAGGGTTTTGGGTATGAGCAGTTCTTC	CASSGQGFGYEQFF
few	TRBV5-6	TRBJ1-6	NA	TGTGCCAGCAGCTTGGAGTTGGGGAGTCCCTATAATTCACCCCTCCACTTT	CASSLELGSPYNSPLHF
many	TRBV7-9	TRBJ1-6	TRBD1	TGTGCCAGCAGCTTTGAAGGGGGCGGTTCACCCCTCCACTTT	CASSFEGGGSPLHF
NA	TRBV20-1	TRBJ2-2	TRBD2	TGCAGTGCTGTTGCGGGGGGGAACACCGGGGAGCTGTTTTTT	CSAVAGGNTGELFF
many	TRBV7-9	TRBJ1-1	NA	TGTGCCAGCAGCCCCGAGGGAGGGCTCAACACTGAAGCTTTCTTT	CASSPEGGLNTEAFF
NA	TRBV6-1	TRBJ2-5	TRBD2	TGTGCCGTCCTAGCGGGCAGAGGAAGGGAGACCCAGTACTTC	CAVLAGRGRETQYF
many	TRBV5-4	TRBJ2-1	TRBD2	TGTGCCAGCAGCTGGGGGGGGGGGAGCTCCTACAATGAGCAGTTCTTC	CASSWGGGSSYNEQFF
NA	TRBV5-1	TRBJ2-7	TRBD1	TGCGCCAGCAGCTCAATCCCGGGACAGGGGATAGAGCAGTACTTC	CASSSIPGQGIEQYF
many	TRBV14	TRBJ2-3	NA	TGTGCCAGCAGCCAATACCCTAGCACAGATACGCAGTATTTT	CASSQYPSTDTQYF
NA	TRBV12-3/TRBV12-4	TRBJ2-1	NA	TGTGCCAGCAGTTTAGTCGGGGGGCGACTCATTAAGTACAATGAGCAGTTCTTC	CASSLVGGRLIKYNEQFF
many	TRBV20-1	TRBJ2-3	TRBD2	TGCAGTGCCGGAACGGGGACTAGCGGCACAGATACGCAGTATTTT	CSAGTGTSGTDTQYF
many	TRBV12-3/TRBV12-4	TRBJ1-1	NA	TGTGCCAGCAGTTTTACAACGAACACTGAAGCTTTCTTT	CASSFTTNTEAFF
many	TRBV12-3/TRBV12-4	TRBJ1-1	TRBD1	TGTGCCAGCAGAAACAGGGGCCCGAACACTGAAGCTTTCTTT	CASRNRGPNTEAFF
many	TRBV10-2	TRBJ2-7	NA	TGCGCCAGCAGTCACAGGGACTACGAGCAGTACTTC	CASSHRDYEQYF
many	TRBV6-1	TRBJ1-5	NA	TGTGCCAGCAGTGACGGTGCACCGGGGTTTCAGCCCCAGCATTTT	CASSDGAPGFQPQHF
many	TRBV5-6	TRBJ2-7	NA	TGTGCCAGCAGCTACCAGTCCGGGGAGCAGTACTTC	CASSYQSGEQYF
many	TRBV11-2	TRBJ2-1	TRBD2	TGTGCCAGCAGCTTAAGGCCGAGTGCGGGGGTCTACAATGAGCAGTTCTTC	CASSLRPSAGVYNEQFF
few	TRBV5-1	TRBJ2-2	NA	TGCGCCAGCAGCTTGTCGGGTTCCGAATTGAACACCGGGGAGCTGTTTTTT	CASSLSGSELNTGELFF
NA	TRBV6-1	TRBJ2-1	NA	TGTGCCAGCAGTCGGGGGGCCCTTTACAATGAGCAGTTCTTC	CASSRGALYNEQFF
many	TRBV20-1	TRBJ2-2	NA	TGCAGAGACGGGACCGGGGAGCTGTTTTTT	CRDGTGELFF
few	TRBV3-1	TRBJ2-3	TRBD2	TGTGCCAGCAGCCAAGATTTAGGACTAGCGGGGGGCACGGGCCAGTATTTT	CASSQDLGLAGGTGQYF
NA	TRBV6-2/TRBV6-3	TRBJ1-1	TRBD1	TGTGCCAGCAGTTTAACCGGGACAGGGGGGGGGAACACTGAAGCTTTCTTT	CASSLTGTGGGNTEAFF
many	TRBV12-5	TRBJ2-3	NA	TGTGCTAGTGGTTTGGTACTAGGCGGCTCCACAGATACGCAGTATTTT	CASGLVLGGSTDTQYF
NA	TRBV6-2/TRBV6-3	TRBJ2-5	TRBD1	TGTGCCAGCAGTTACCTTCCGGGACAGGGGGAAGAGACCCAGTACTTC	CASSYLPGQGEETQYF
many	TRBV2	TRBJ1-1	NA	TGTGCCAGCAGGGCCCCCTCCGGGACTCCTGAAGCTTTCTTT	CASRAPSGTPEAFF
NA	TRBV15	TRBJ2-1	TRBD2	TGTGCCACCAGCAGAGGACCCGGGACTAGCGATAGTCATGAGCAGTTCTTC	CATSRGPGTSDSHEQFF
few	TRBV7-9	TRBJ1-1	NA	TGTGCCAGCAGCTTAGGACGGTGGAACACTGAAGCTTTCTTT	CASSLGRWNTEAFF
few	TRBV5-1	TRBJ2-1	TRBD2	TGCGCCAGCAGCTTTCTAGCGGGGGTAAACGATGAGCAGTTCTTC	CASSFLAGVNDEQFF
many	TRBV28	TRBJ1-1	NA	TGTGCCAGCAGTTCCTTCAGTACGGGGGGCACTGAAGCTTTCTTT	CASSSFSTGGTEAFF
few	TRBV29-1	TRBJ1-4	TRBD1	TGCAGCGTTGGGGGACAGGGGACTGAAAAACTGTTTTTT	CSVGGQGTEKLFF
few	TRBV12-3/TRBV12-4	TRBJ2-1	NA	TGTGCCAGCAGTTTAGGAGTTTACTCCTACAATGAGCAGTTCTTC	CASSLGVYSYNEQFF
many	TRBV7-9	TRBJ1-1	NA	TGTGCCAGCAGCTTGACTCCGGGACACAGCACTGAAGCTTTCTTT	CASSLTPGHSTEAFF
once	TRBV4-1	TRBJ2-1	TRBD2	TGCGCCAGCAGCCAACCAGCGGGGGGGGATTACAATGAGCAGTTCTTC	CASSQPAGGDYNEQFF
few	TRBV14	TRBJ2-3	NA	TGTGCCAGCAGCGGCCAGCTCACAGATACGCAGTATTTT	CASSGQLTDTQYF
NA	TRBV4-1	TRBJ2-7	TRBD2	TGCGCCAGCAGCCAAGAGCTAGCGGGGGTCTACGAGCAGTACTTC	CASSQELAGVYEQYF
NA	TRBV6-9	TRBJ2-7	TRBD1	TGTGCCAGCAGTTACCCGCCCGGGACAGGGGGGAATGGGAACTACGAGCAGTACTTC	CASSYPPGTGGNGNYEQYF
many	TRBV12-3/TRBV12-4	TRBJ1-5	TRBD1	TGTGCCAGCAGTCCTACAGGGGGAGGTCAGCCCCAGCATTTT	CASSPTGGGQPQHF
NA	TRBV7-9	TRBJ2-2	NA	TGTGCCAGCAGCTACCGGGGCAAAAACACCGGGGAGCTGTTTTTT	CASSYRGKNTGELFF
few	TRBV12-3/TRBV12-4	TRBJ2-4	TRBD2	TGTGCCAGCAGTAGCGGGGGATCGGCCAAAAACATTCAGTACTTC	CASSSGGSAKNIQYF
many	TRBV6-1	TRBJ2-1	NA	TGCGCCAGCAGTGAGCTCTACAATGAGCAGTTCTTC	CASSELYNEQFF
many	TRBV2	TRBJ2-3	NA	TGTGCCAGCACCGCCTCAAAAGGCAGCACAGATACGCAGTATTTT	CASTASKGSTDTQYF
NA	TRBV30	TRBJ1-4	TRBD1	TGTACCTGGAGTCCCTTGCAGGGGGGCGAAAAACTGTTTTTT	CTWSPLQGGEKLFF